This passage covers 23 T cell receptor beta chains from one sample sequenced in a study of T cells after yellow fever vaccination. One entry per CDR3 protein, called by TCRdb with MiXCR from the 5' RACE reads. The repertoire holds 450,000 to 550,000 distinct CDR3 sequences, 21% seen once, with about a sixth in the top ten. The sample here was PBMCs, taken roughly 23 days after the first yellow fever vaccination. The receptors were gathered from a man in his late teens or twenties who received the YFV17D yellow fever vaccine.

This clonotype was picked up a small number of times. The chain has TRBV20-1 and TRBJ2-3; D not resolved. Germline assignment: CDR1 DFQATT and CDR2 SNEGSKA (reference sequence). The CDR3 runs 11 residues. V was pared by 3 bases and J by 6 bases, with 7 bases between. CDR3 amino acids: CSASPGDTQYF. CDR3 DNA sequence: TGCAGTGCTAGTCCCGGGGATACGCAGTATTTT.

Written as DNA, the CDR3 is TGCGCCAGCAGCTTGGGACAGGGCGGTGGCCAGCCCCAGCATTTT. Translated, it gives CASSLGQGGGQPQHF. The chain joins TRBV5-1 to TRBJ1-5, with TRBD1 matching 7 bases. Germline CDR1 is SGHRS and CDR2 is YFSETQ. J lost 7 bases, V lost 0 bases, and 7 bases had no gene match. CDR3 length: 15 amino acids.

The rearrangement joins TRBV7-9 to TRBJ1-2, with 7 bases fitting TRBD1. V trimming: 4 bases; J trimming: 3 bases; junction bases outside the gene matches: 5. Germline assignment: CDR1 SEHNR and CDR2 FQNEAQ (reference sequence). This CDR3 region has 14 residues. The CDR3: CASSSYGTDYGYTF. The CDR3 DNA is TGTGCCAGCAGCTCGTACGGGACAGACTATGGCTACACCTTC.

V gene TRBV7-2 combines with J gene TRBJ1-1; no reliable D call. The V gene's germline CDR1 is SGHTA and CDR2 FQGNSA. The CDR3 runs 15 residues. V was pared by 0 bases and J by 0 bases, with 8 bases between. The CDR3, as DNA: TGTGCCAGCAGCTTAGCGGGCAGTCTGAACACTGAAGCTTTCTTT. Its translation is CASSLAGSLNTEAFF.

This clonotype showed up many times. J is TRBJ2-1 and V is TRBV5-1, with D tentatively TRBD1 (5 bases). Trimming took off 0 bases at V and 12 bases at J, with 7 bases between the two ends. This CDR3 contains 11 residues. Looked up from germline, CDR1 is SGHRS and CDR2 is YFSETQ. The CDR3 bases are TGCGCCAGCAGCTTGGAAGGGGCGCAGTTCTTC. This sequence encodes CASSLEGAQFF.

The chain joins TRBV20-1 to TRBJ2-3; the D gene is possibly TRBD2 (6 bases). The V end lost 2 bases, the J end lost 4 bases, and 19 bases lay between the germline ends. This CDR3 contains 16 residues. Germline assignment: CDR1 DFQATT and CDR2 SNEGSKA (reference sequence). The CDR3 DNA reads TGCAGTGCTAGATCGGTAGCCGGGGGTGGGGCAGATACGCAGTATTTT. Translation: CSARSVAGGGADTQYF.

The chain links TRBV6-5 to TRBJ1-1, with D unclear. Germline CDR1 reads MNHEY; CDR2 reads SVGAGI. Between the trimmed V and J ends, which lost 1 base and 1 base, there was a span of 7 bases. The CDR3 has 14 amino acids. CDR3 bases: TGTGCCAGCAGTTACTTCACCGAGAACACTGAAGCTTTCTTT. This translates into CASSYFTENTEAFF.

This clonotype has at least ten counts. J is TRBJ1-2 and V is TRBV4-1, with D uncertain. Germline-derived CDR1 and CDR2 are MGHRA and YSYEKL. V was shortened by 2 bases and J by 10 bases, with 23 bases between the two germline ends. The CDR3 has 16 amino acids. The CDR3 loop reads CASSQRSRGGREDYTF. As DNA, the CDR3 is TGCGCCAGCAGCCAACGGAGTCGTGGCGGTAGGGAGGACTACACCTTC.

The J gene is TRBJ2-1, the V gene TRBV7-2; TRBD2 matches 11 bases. The CDR3 spans 17 residues. Germline CDR1 reads SGHTA; CDR2 reads FQGNSA. Losses at the gene ends were 5 bases for V and 4 bases for J; bases not matched to a gene: 10. CDR3 protein: CASSLKGLADDYNEQFF. Here the CDR3 DNA reads TGTGCCAGCAGCCTTAAGGGACTAGCGGACGATTACAATGAGCAGTTCTTC.

This clonotype showed up just a few times. The chain employs TRBV6-5 and TRBJ2-7; 8 positions match TRBD1. The CDR3 runs to 16 residues. V lost 2 bases to trimming and J lost 6 bases; unmatched junction nucleotides: 12. The germline CDR1 and CDR2 sequences are MNHEY and SVGAGI. Here the CDR3 DNA reads TGTGCCAGCAGTTACAACAACCCAGGACAGGGAGGCGAGCAGTACTTC. Translating gives CASSYNNPGQGGEQYF.

This clonotype was counted only a few times. The CDR3 DNA reads as TGCAGTGCTAGATGGTCAGTCATGAACACTGAAGCTTTCTTT. Translated, it gives CSARWSVMNTEAFF. The chain recombines TRBV20-1 with TRBJ1-1; no definite D call. CDR1 is DFQATT, CDR2 SNEGSKA, per germline (reference sequence). The germline V and J ends were trimmed by 2 bases and 0 bases, with 10 bases remaining between them. The CDR3 is made up of 14 amino acids.

V is TRBV5-6 and J is TRBJ2-5; TRBD2 aligns across 9 bases. This CDR3 region has 16 residues. The trim removed 5 bases at V and 5 bases at J, leaving 13 bases unmatched. CDR1 and CDR2 (germline): SGHDT, YYEEEE. DNA of the CDR3: TGTGCCAGCAGACTGGTTGGCGGGGGGGCGTCTGAGACCCAGTACTTC. Amino acids: CASRLVGGGASETQYF.

The sample holds a few counts of this clonotype. The J gene is TRBJ2-3, the V gene TRBV7-2; possibly TRBD2 for D (5 bases). From germline, CDR1 is SGHTA and CDR2 FQGNSA. The CDR3 sequence is 16 residues long. Trimming pared 5 bases from V and 2 bases from J, leaving 17 bases between. For the CDR3, the DNA is TGTGCCAGCAGCCCCTCGTCCCGGAGGCTCACAGATACGCAGTATTTT. This sequence encodes CASSPSSRRLTDTQYF.

The CDR3, as DNA: TGTGCCAGCAGTTACTCGATCCAGCGACAACAGCCCCAGCATTTT. The encoded protein is CASSYSIQRQQPQHF. This chain connects TRBV6-5 to TRBJ1-5, with D unresolved. Trimming pared 0 bases from V and 7 bases from J, leaving 13 bases between. This CDR3 has 15 residues. Germline V gives CDR1 MNHEY, CDR2 SVGAGI.

CDR3 sequence (DNA): TGTGCCAGCAGCTTCGTAACGAATGAGCAGTTCTTC. Translation: CASSFVTNEQFF. The V and J genes are TRBV5-4 and TRBJ2-1, with D unclear. The CDR3 spans 12 residues. Germline loops: CDR1 SGHNT, CDR2 YYREEE (reference sequence). V was pared by 2 bases and J by 7 bases, with 7 bases between.

The table lists this clonotype with a few counts. V and J are TRBV2 and TRBJ1-5; D gene ambiguous. Germline V lookup: CDR1 SNHLY, CDR2 FYNNEI. The CDR3 contains 13 residues. Trimming shortened V by 6 bases and J by 4 bases, and 10 bases separated the two germline ends. The CDR3 reads CASRIDFNQPQHF. CDR3 nucleotide sequence: TGTGCCAGCAGAATTGATTTTAATCAGCCCCAGCATTTT. Combining the CDR3 with reference TRBV2 and TRBJ1-5 gives the whole variable domain EPEVTQTPSHQVTQMGQEVILRCVPISNHLYFYWYRQILGQKVEFLVSFYNNEISEKSEIFDDQFSVERPDGSNFTLKIRSTKLEDSAMYFCASRIDFNQPQHFGDGTRLSIL.

This clonotype has more than one count but fewer than ten. J is TRBJ2-1 and V is TRBV6-6; D is ambiguous. Germline V gene sequence: CDR1 MNHNY, CDR2 SVGAGI (reference sequence). This CDR3 has 13 amino acids. The germline V and J ends were trimmed by 6 bases and 3 bases, with 9 bases remaining between them. The CDR3 DNA follows: TGTGCCAGCAGGGAGTGGGGCTACAATGAGCAGTTCTTC. Translation gives CASREWGYNEQFF.

The rearrangement uses TRBV27 and TRBJ2-1; 11 bases are shared with TRBD1. The V segment lost 3 bases and the J segment 7 bases; nucleotides outside the gene matches: 8. Germline CDR1 and CDR2: MNHEY and SMNVEV (reference sequence). The CDR3 totals 16 residues. CDR3 residues: CASSFHRDRGSNEQFF. CDR3 bases: TGTGCCAGCAGTTTTCACCGGGACAGGGGGTCGAATGAGCAGTTCTTC.

The table lists this clonotype with many counts. The chain carries TRBV29-1 and TRBJ2-1, with D perhaps TRBD1 (6 bases). Germline V gives CDR1 SQVTM, CDR2 ANQGSEA. Trimming removed 1 base from V and 5 bases from J, with 12 bases in between. The CDR3 extends over 14 amino acids. The chain's CDR3 is CSVEAGQNNNEQFF. CDR3 DNA: TGCAGCGTTGAAGCTGGACAGAACAACAATGAGCAGTTCTTC.

This clonotype has just a few counts. The genes are TRBV7-2 and TRBJ2-1, with no clear D. The length of the CDR3 is 11 residues. Germline assignment: CDR1 SGHTA and CDR2 FQGNSA. V lost 5 bases to trimming and J lost 13 bases, with 12 bases between them. The CDR3 DNA sequence: TGTGCCAGCAGCCCGGCCGGATCTCAGTTCTTC. Its translation: CASSPAGSQFF.

As for this clonotype: Its ends do not fully match the called genes, so a read error is possible. The rearrangement uses TRBV7-1 and TRBJ2-5, with D hard to call. Being an ORF, TRBV7-1 has a function that is uncertain. CDR3 length: 15 amino acids. CDR3 loop: CVSRQKQRPAETQYF. DNA of the CDR3: TGCGTCAGCAGGCAAAAGCAGCGCCCAGCAGAGACCCAGTACTTC.

The gene calls are TRBV4-3 and TRBJ1-2; TRBD1 matches at 8 bases. Germline values: CDR1 LGHNA, CDR2 YSLEER. The CDR3 has 16 residues. With V trimmed by 3 bases and J by 10 bases, 16 bases remained unmatched. The CDR3 DNA sequence: TGCGCCAGCAGCCAGCAAACAGGGGGATCTTCCCCTGACTACACCTTC. Translating it yields CASSQQTGGSSPDYTF.

This clonotype was counted at least ten times. V is TRBV11-2 and J is TRBJ2-3; TRBD2 aligns across 7 bases. The CDR3 loop spans 12 amino acids. V lost 5 bases, J lost 4 bases, and 0 bases stayed unmatched. Germline CDR1 is SGHAT and CDR2 is FQNNGV. CDR3 in DNA: TGTGCCAGCAGCCGGGGGGCAGATACGCAGTATTTT. Its protein product is CASSRGADTQYF. Combining the CDR3 with reference TRBV11-2 and TRBJ2-3 gives the whole variable domain EAGVAQSPRYKIIEKRQSVAFWCNPISGHATLYWYQQILGQGPKLLIQFQNNGVVDDSQLPKDRFSAERLKGVDSTLKIQPAKLEDSAVYLCASSRGADTQYFGPGTRLTVL.